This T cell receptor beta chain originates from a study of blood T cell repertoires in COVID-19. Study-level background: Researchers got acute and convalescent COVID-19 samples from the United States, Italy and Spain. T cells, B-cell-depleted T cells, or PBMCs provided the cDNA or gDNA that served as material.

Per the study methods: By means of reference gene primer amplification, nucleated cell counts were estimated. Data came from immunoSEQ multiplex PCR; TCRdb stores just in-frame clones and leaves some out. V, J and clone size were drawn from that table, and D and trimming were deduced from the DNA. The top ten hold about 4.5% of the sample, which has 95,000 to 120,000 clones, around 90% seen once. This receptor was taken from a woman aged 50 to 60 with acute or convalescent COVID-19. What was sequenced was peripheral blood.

DNA for the CDR3: TGTGCCACCAGTGATGCCCCGGGACAGGGGGTAGGGGGGGAGCTGTTTTTT. Translating it yields CATSDAPGQGVGGELFF. This chain links TRBV24-1 with TRBJ2-2; TRBD1 matches 11 bases. The germline V gene encodes CDR1 KGHDR and CDR2 SFDVKD. V dropped 3 bases and J dropped 8; count of bases not matched to a gene: 10. The CDR3 sequence is 17 residues long.